The 3 T cell receptor beta chains presented below share a single source sample, sequenced in a study of graft-versus-host responses after intestinal transplantation (dated by TCRdb to about 2021). The receptor library was made with the immunoSEQ multiplex PCR assay. As stored in TCRdb, this immuneACCESS dataset retains in-frame rearrangements with V and J assigned. A fraction of the clones does not appear; measured against another copy, unresolved V genes explain less than half of the discrepancy, and the remainder lacks a known reason. This sample comprises approximately 90,000 clones, just under 95% of them detected only once. The ten largest make up about 0.44% of the sample. The label giving this sample's time point can be read as: cells obtained before transplantation from donor or recipient. These TCRs are of unknown antigen specificity. The sequences come from unstimulated CD8+ T cells sorted from spleen or lymph node cells, collected before transplant. Receptor source: a human donor who was the organ donor for an intestinal transplant.

The gene calls are TRBV5-4 and TRBJ2-1; maybe TRBD2 (7 bases). In germline, CDR1 is SGHNT, CDR2 YYREEE (reference sequence). The CDR3 is 19 amino acids. V lost 1 base to trimming and J lost 0 bases, with 20 bases between them. CDR3 bases: TGTGCCAGCAGCTTGAGTGCCCGGGGGGCCCCTAGCTCCTACAATGAGCAGTTCTTC. This gives the protein CASSLSARGAPSSYNEQFF.

This clone was counted a single time. V is TRBV10-3 and J is TRBJ2-7; 8 bases fit TRBD1. Germline CDR1 reads ENHRY; CDR2 reads SYGVKD. The CDR3 totals 15 residues. The J segment lost 2 bases and the V segment lost 0 bases, leaving 3 bases of the junction unmatched. The CDR3 region has the DNA TGTGCCATCAGTGAGTCGGAGACAGGGGCCTACGAGCAGTACTTC. This gives the protein CAISESETGAYEQYF.

The chain is built from TRBV7-3 and TRBJ2-2; TRBD2 might be the D (6 bases). The CDR3 extends over 14 amino acids. Germline V gene data show CDR1 as SGHTA and CDR2 as FQGTGA. Trimming shortened V by 6 bases and J by 6 bases, and 14 bases separated the two germline ends. The DNA for the CDR3 is TGTGCCAGCAGTACGGTGGGGACTCCCGGGGAGCTGTTTTTT. This translates into CASSTVGTPGELFF.